This is a list of T cell receptor beta chains from one sample in a study of shared clonotypes between healthy human individuals. Data came from immunoSEQ multiplex PCR; TCRdb stores just in-frame clones and leaves some out. The table includes millions of clones, over 85% detected once. Sequencing was carried out using naive CD4+ T cells sorted from blood. These receptors were taken from a man between 18 and 29 years old in good health. Each CDR3 is given without its conserved first and last residue. The order of the fields is J gene, D gene, V gene, clone size, CDR3 protein. The D gene is left open where the match is weak. Size is omitted from some rows. Given values are once, few, many or a class for expanded clones.

j_call: TRBJ2-7; d_call: TRBD1; v_call: TRBV4-1; clone_size: -; cdr3_aa: ASSQGTGAAAYEQY
j_call: TRBJ1-4; d_call: -; v_call: TRBV9; clone_size: -; cdr3_aa: ASSAGLFENEKLF
j_call: TRBJ2-5; d_call: -; v_call: TRBV28; clone_size: once; cdr3_aa: ASSLNRETQY
j_call: TRBJ2-7; d_call: -; v_call: TRBV27; clone_size: -; cdr3_aa: ASSLGSWAYEQY
j_call: TRBJ2-7; d_call: -; v_call: TRBV27; clone_size: -; cdr3_aa: ASSRTGTYEQY
j_call: TRBJ2-7; d_call: -; v_call: TRBV18; clone_size: -; cdr3_aa: ASSPAGGTYEQY
j_call: TRBJ2-4; d_call: TRBD2; v_call: TRBV7-2; clone_size: -; cdr3_aa: ASSFAEIVGGAKNIQY
j_call: TRBJ2-4; d_call: TRBD2; v_call: TRBV10-1; clone_size: -; cdr3_aa: ASSAGLAGSIQY
j_call: TRBJ2-7; d_call: TRBD2; v_call: TRBV4-3; clone_size: -; cdr3_aa: ASSQDVGGSGPYEQY
j_call: TRBJ1-2; d_call: -; v_call: TRBV19; clone_size: -; cdr3_aa: ATLQNNNYGYS
j_call: TRBJ2-7; d_call: -; v_call: TRBV28; clone_size: -; cdr3_aa: ASSLIVGGDYEQY
j_call: TRBJ2-7; d_call: -; v_call: TRBV5-1; clone_size: -; cdr3_aa: ASSLGGRVSDEQY
j_call: TRBJ2-5; d_call: TRBD1; v_call: TRBV28; clone_size: -; cdr3_aa: ASSPTTGGWETQY
j_call: TRBJ2-3; d_call: -; v_call: TRBV5-6; clone_size: once; cdr3_aa: ASNRKITDTQY
j_call: TRBJ2-5; d_call: TRBD2; v_call: TRBV7-3; clone_size: -; cdr3_aa: ASSSTGTSGETQY
j_call: TRBJ1-2; d_call: -; v_call: TRBV2; clone_size: -; cdr3_aa: ASSVGREAYGYT
j_call: TRBJ1-2; d_call: -; v_call: TRBV5-4; clone_size: -; cdr3_aa: ASSAISQKRDYGYT
j_call: TRBJ2-3; d_call: -; v_call: TRBV30; clone_size: -; cdr3_aa: AWSVWAGAGTDTQY
j_call: TRBJ2-3; d_call: -; v_call: TRBV9; clone_size: -; cdr3_aa: ASSTRTDTQY
j_call: TRBJ2-4; d_call: -; v_call: TRBV4-2; clone_size: -; cdr3_aa: ASSQAGTGVNIQY
j_call: TRBJ1-2; d_call: TRBD1; v_call: TRBV30; clone_size: once; cdr3_aa: AWSVKGADGYT
j_call: TRBJ2-4; d_call: TRBD1; v_call: TRBV5-1; clone_size: -; cdr3_aa: ASSTGTGLTKNIQY
j_call: TRBJ2-2; d_call: -; v_call: TRBV5-4; clone_size: once; cdr3_aa: ASSLNRGAIGELF